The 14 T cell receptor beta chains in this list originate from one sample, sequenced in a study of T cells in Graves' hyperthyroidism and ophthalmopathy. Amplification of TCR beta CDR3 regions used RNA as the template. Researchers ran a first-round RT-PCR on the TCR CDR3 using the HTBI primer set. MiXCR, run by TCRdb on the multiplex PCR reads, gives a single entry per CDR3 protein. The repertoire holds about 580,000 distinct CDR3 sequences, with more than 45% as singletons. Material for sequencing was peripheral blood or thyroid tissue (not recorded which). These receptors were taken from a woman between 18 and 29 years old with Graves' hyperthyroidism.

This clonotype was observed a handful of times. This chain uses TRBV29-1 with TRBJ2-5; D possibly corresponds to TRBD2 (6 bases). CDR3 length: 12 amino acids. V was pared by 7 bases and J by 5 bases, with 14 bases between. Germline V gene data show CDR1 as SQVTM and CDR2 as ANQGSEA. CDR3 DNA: TGCAGCGCTTCGGGGGATGGGGAGACCCAGTACTTC. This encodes CSASGDGETQYF. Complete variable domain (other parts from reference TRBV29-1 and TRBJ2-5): SAVISQKPSRDICQRGTSLTIQCQVDSQVTMMFWYRQQPGQSLTLIATANQGSEATYESGFVIDKFPISRPNLTFSTLTVSNMSPEDSSIYLCSASGDGETQYFGPGTRLLVL.

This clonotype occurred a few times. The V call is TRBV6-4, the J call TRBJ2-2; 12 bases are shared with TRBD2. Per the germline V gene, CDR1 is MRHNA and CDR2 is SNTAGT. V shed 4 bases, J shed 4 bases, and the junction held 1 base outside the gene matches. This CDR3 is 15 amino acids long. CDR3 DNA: TGTGCCAGCAGTGGGACTAGCGGGGCCACCGGGGAGCTGTTTTTT. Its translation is CASSGTSGATGELFF.

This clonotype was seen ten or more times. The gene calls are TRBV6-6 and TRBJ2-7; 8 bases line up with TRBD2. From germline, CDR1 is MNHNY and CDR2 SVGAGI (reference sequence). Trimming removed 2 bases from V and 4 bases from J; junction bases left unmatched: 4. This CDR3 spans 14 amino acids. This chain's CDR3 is CASSYGTRLYEQYF. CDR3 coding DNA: TGTGCCAGCAGTTACGGGACTAGACTTTACGAGCAGTACTTC.

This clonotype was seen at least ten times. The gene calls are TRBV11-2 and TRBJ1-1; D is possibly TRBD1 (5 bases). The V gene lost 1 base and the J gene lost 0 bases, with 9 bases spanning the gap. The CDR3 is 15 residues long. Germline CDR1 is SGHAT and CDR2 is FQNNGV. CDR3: CASSLVAGMNTEAFF. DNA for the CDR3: TGTGCCAGCAGCTTAGTGGCAGGGATGAACACTGAAGCTTTCTTT. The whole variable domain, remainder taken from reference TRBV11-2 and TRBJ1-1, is EAGVAQSPRYKIIEKRQSVAFWCNPISGHATLYWYQQILGQGPKLLIQFQNNGVVDDSQLPKDRFSAERLKGVDSTLKIQPAKLEDSAVYLCASSLVAGMNTEAFFGQGTRLTVV.

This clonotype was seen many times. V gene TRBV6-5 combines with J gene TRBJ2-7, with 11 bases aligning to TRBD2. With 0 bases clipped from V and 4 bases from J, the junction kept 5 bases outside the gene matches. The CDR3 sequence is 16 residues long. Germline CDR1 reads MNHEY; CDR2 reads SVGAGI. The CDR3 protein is CASSYSRLAGGYEQYF. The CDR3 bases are TGTGCCAGCAGTTACTCGCGGCTAGCGGGAGGTTACGAGCAGTACTTC.

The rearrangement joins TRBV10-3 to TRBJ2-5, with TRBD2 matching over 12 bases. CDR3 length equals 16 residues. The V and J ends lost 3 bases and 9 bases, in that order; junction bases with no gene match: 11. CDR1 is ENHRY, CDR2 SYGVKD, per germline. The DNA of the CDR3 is TGTGCCATCAGTGAACTAGCGGGAGGATATTTGGAACCCCAGTACTTC. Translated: CAISELAGGYLEPQYF.

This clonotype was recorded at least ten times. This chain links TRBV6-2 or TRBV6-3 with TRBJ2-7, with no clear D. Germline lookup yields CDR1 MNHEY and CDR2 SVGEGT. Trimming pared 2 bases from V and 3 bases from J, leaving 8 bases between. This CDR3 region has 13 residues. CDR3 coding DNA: TGTGCCAGCAGTTACCCGGACCTCTACGAGCAGTACTTC. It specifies CASSYPDLYEQYF.

CDR3 nucleotide sequence: TGTGCCAGCAGGCAAACCGGGACGCTGACCTACGAGCAGTACTTC. Translating gives CASRQTGTLTYEQYF. This sequence joins TRBV2 and TRBJ2-7; tentatively, D is TRBD1 or TRBD2 (5 bases each). Trimming removed 6 bases from V and 2 bases from J, with 17 bases in between. CDR3 length: 15 residues. Germline V gene lookup returns CDR1 SNHLY and CDR2 FYNNEI.

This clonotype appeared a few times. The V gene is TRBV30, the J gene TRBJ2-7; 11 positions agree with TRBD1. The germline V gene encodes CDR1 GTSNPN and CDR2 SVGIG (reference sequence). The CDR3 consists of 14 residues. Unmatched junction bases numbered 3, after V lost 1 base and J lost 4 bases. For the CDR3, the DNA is TGTGCCTGGAGTGAGGACAGGGGGCTATACGAGCAGTACTTC. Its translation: CAWSEDRGLYEQYF.

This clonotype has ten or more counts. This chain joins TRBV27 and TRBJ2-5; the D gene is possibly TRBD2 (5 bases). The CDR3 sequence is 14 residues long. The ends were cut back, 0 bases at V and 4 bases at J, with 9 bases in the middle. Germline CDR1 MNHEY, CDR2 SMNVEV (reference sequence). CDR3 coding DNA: TGTGCCAGCAGTTTATCGTCTGAGGGAGAGACCCAGTACTTC. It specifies CASSLSSEGETQYF.

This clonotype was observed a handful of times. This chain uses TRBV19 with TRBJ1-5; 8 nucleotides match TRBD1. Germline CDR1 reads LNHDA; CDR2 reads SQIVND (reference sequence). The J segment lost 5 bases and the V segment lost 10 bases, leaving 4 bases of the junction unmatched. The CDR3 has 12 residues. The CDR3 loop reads CAKTGDYQPQHF. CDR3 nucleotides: TGTGCCAAGACAGGGGATTATCAGCCCCAGCATTTT.

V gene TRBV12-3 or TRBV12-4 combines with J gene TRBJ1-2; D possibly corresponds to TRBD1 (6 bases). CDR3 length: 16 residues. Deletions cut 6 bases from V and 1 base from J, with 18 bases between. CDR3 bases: TGTGCCAGCAGCTTCACCGGGACACTTGATAACTATGGCTACACCTTC. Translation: CASSFTGTLDNYGYTF.

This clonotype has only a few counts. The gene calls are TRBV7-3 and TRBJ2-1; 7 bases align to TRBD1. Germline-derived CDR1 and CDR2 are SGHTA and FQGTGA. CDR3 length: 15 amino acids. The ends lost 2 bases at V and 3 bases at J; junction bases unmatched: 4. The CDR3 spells CASSLDRDSYNEQFF. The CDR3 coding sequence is TGTGCCAGCAGCTTAGACCGGGACAGCTACAATGAGCAGTTCTTC.

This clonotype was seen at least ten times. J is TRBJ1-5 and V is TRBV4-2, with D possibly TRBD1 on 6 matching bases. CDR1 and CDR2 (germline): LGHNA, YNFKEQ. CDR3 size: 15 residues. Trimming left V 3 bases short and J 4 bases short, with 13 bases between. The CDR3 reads CASSQAGQSNQPQHF. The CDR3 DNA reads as TGTGCCAGCAGCCAGGCTGGACAGTCTAATCAGCCCCAGCATTTT.